The sequence of this TCR beta chain was determined in a study of blood T cell repertoires in COVID-19 (dated by TCRdb to about 2020). Background on the whole study: The collaborator samples originated in the United States, Italy and Spain and spanned the acute and convalescent phases of COVID-19. The prospective study material was composed of cDNA or gDNA derived from T cells, B-cell-depleted T cells, or PBMCs. The samples were drawn from the first 160 participants of the ongoing ImmuneRACE study and from over 950 subjects provided by 6 global collaborators. Subjects who had been exposed to COVID-19, were actively infected with it, or had recovered from it provided the deeply sampled blood TCRbeta repertoires that made up the dataset. The sample metadata nearly always contained a de-identified subject ID, COVID-19 status, age in years and sex. The repertoires were released in a freely available public database meant as a resource for research on the immune response to SARS-CoV-2. Where available, HLA class I and class II types were obtained from metadata supplied by the sample provider rather than from assay-based typing.

Each collaborating institution followed its own protocols to collect whole blood in K2EDTA tubes. For TCRbeta analysis, collaborator samples were shipped as frozen whole blood, as isolated PBMCs, or as DNA extracted from either sample type. The CDR3 runs 12 amino acids, cysteine and phenylalanine included. The sequence is cut down to CDR3 DNA, 36 bases in frame from base 1. The germline V gene yields KGHDR for CDR1 and SFDVKD for CDR2. V gives up 1 base and J gives up 5 bases, and the segment between their germline ends measures 2 bases. With respect to this clone: Its antigen remains undetermined. Base quality data are lacking; no much larger clone is found one base away. This CDR3 is also generated by other DNA sequences in the sample.

General conclusions and limits of the study: The quantity of clinical and demographic metadata differed by source and by participant and was supplied without curation.

TCRbeta CDR3 regions were amplified from genomic DNA by means of the immunoSEQ Assay, a bias-controlled multiplex PCR. The authors' pipeline ran thus. Nucleated cell counts per sample were estimated from amplification of reference gene primers within the assay. To quantify the absolute abundance of each unique TCRbeta CDR3 rearrangement, sequence reads were collapsed and filtered. Productive Simpson clonality was computed per sample as the square root of Simpson's diversity index over productive rearrangements. The immuneACCESS repertoire file appears here via TCRdb, limited to in-frame rearrangements. These files lack a portion of the clones; in checked studies, under half of the deficit traces to unresolved V genes, and the cause of the others is not known. D and trimming were read from the DNA, whereas the V and J calls and clone size are those reported in that table. The sample has roughly 150,000 clones on record, 89% of them singletons. The ten most abundant clones make up around 3% of the sample.

This receptor chain uses TRBV24-1 and TRBJ2-1, with the D segment identity uncertain. The clonotype was recovered from a man in his 60s with acute or convalescent COVID-19. Sample: peripheral blood. CDR3 loop: CATSDFNNEQFF. The nucleotides read TGTGCCACCAGTGATTTTAACAATGAGCAGTTCTTC.